Listed here are 9 T cell receptor beta chains from one sample, sequenced in a study of blood T cell repertoires in COVID-19. This table comes from immunoSEQ multiplex PCR, and its TCRdb copy is limited to in-frame clones, with some not included. Here the sample spans about 220,000 clones, approximately 80% being singletons. Sequenced: PBMCs or T cells enriched from blood (not recorded which). The origin of the receptors is a middle-aged man who had recovered from COVID-19.

The chain uses TRBV14 and TRBJ2-3; TRBD2 might be the D (5 bases). The germline V and J ends were trimmed by 1 base and 3 bases, with 11 bases remaining between them. This CDR3 comprises 15 residues. CDR1 and CDR2 from the germline V gene are SGHDN and FVKESK. The CDR3 DNA follows: TGTGCCAGCAGCCAAGCGGGGAGAGGAACAGATACGCAGTATTTT. Its protein is CASSQAGRGTDTQYF.

The chain carries TRBV9 and TRBJ2-1; D perhaps matches TRBD1 (6 bases). CDR1 and CDR2 from the germline V gene are SGDLS and YYNGEE. Trimming stripped 2 bases from V and 5 bases from J, with 11 bases between. The CDR3 is made up of 14 amino acids. The CDR3 loop reads CASSVRGTDNEQFF. The CDR3, as DNA: TGTGCCAGCAGCGTGAGGGGGACCGACAATGAGCAGTTCTTC.

The chain combines TRBV10-3 with TRBJ1-4, with TRBD1 matching 8 bases. The CDR3 covers 16 residues. V gave up 6 bases and J gave up 8 bases; unmatched junction bases: 14. The germline V gene has CDR1 ENHRY and CDR2 SYGVKD. CDR3 loop: CAIRTGVMGALEKLFF. The CDR3 region has the DNA TGTGCCATCAGGACAGGGGTTATGGGCGCCTTAGAAAAACTGTTTTTT.

This clone was seen just once. The chain couples TRBV4-2 to TRBJ2-3, with 10 bases lining up with TRBD2. This CDR3 contains 15 residues. Looked up from germline, CDR1 is LGHNA and CDR2 is YNFKEQ. Germline trimming cut 4 bases from V and 2 bases from J; bases unmatched to any gene: 3. CDR3 amino acids: CASSLGLADTDTQYF. CDR3 bases: TGTGCCAGCAGCCTCGGACTAGCGGACACAGATACGCAGTATTTT.

The rearrangement links TRBV28 to TRBJ1-5, with 8 nucleotides matching TRBD1. The V gene's germline CDR1 is MDHEN and CDR2 SYDVKM. V was clipped by 3 bases and J by 9 bases; unmatched bases: 7. The CDR3 contains 14 residues. The CDR3 DNA reads as TGTGCCAGCAGTTTCGGACAGGGAGTACGGCCCCAGCATTTT. Its protein is CASSFGQGVRPQHF.

The chain is built from TRBV6-1 and TRBJ2-6; 15 bases line up with TRBD2. Germline values: CDR1 MNHNS, CDR2 SASEGT. Trimming took 2 bases from V and 3 from J; bases not matched to a gene: 5. The CDR3 totals 19 residues. CDR3 sequence reads: CASSELGTSGGRGANVLTF. In DNA, the CDR3 is TGTGCCAGCAGTGAACTTGGGACTAGCGGGGGGCGTGGGGCCAACGTCCTGACTTTC.

The chain combines TRBV5-1 with TRBJ2-7, with 11 bases aligning to TRBD1. The germline V gene encodes CDR1 SGHRS and CDR2 YFSETQ. J gave up 0 bases and V 8 bases, and 4 bases lay outside the gene matches. The length of the CDR3 is 14 residues. CDR3 bases: TGCGCCAGTATGGGACAGGGGGACTCCTACGAGCAGTACTTC. It specifies CASMGQGDSYEQYF. Full variable domain (rest looked up from reference TRBV5-1 and TRBJ2-7): KAGVTQTPRYLIKTRGQQVTLSCSPISGHRSVSWYQQTPGQGLQFLFEYFSETQRNKGNFPGRFSGRQFSNSRSEMNVSTLELGDSALYLCASMGQGDSYEQYFGPGTRLTVT.

This clone appeared a single time. J is TRBJ1-6 and V is TRBV5-6; the D gene is possibly TRBD1 (6 bases). V was clipped by 0 bases and J by 2 bases, with 6 bases between them. The CDR3 spans 15 residues. In germline, CDR1 is SGHDT, CDR2 YYEEEE. As DNA, the CDR3 is TGTGCCAGCAGCTTGGGGACAGCCTATAATTCACCCCTCCACTTT. This gives the protein CASSLGTAYNSPLHF.

The V and J genes are TRBV5-4 and TRBJ2-7, with 11 bases aligning to TRBD2. V trimming: 4 bases; J trimming: 9 bases; junction bases outside the gene matches: 12. CDR1 SGHNT and CDR2 YYREEE come from the germline V gene (reference sequence). The CDR3 sequence is 15 residues long. The CDR3 bases are TGTGCCAGCAGCCTATTCGGGACTAGCGGACCCGGGCAGTACTTC. It is translated as CASSLFGTSGPGQYF.